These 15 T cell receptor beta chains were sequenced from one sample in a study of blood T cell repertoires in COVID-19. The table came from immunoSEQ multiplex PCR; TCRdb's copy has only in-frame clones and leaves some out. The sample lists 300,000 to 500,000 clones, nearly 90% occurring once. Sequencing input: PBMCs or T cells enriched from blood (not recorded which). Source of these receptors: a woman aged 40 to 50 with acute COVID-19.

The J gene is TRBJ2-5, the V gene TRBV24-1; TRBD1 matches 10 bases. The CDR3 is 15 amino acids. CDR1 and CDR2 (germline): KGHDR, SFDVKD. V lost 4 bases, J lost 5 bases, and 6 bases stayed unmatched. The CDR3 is CATSDGQGEWETQYF. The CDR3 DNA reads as TGTGCCACCAGTGACGGACAGGGGGAGTGGGAGACCCAGTACTTC.

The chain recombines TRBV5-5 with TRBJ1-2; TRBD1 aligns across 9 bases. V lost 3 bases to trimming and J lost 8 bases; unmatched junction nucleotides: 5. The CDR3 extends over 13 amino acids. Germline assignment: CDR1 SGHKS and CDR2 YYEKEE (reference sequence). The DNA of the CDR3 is TGTGCCAGCAGCTCCGGGACAGGGCTAGGCTACACCTTC. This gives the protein CASSSGTGLGYTF.

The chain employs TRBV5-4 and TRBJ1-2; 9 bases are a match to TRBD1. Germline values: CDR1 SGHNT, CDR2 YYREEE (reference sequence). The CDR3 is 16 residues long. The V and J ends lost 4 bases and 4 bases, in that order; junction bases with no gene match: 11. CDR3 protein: CASSGPDRGVSYGYTF. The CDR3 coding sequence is TGTGCCAGCAGCGGCCCGGACAGGGGAGTTTCCTATGGCTACACCTTC. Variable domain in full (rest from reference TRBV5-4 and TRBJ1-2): ETGVTQSPTHLIKTRGQQVTLRCSSQSGHNTVSWYQQALGQGPQFIFQYYREEENGRGNFPPRFSGLQFPNYSSELNVNALELDDSALYLCASSGPDRGVSYGYTFGSGTRLTVV.

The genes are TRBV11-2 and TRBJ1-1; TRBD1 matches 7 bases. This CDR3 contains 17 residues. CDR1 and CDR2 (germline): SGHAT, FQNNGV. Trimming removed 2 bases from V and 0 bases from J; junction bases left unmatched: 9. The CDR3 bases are TGTGCCAGCAGCTTAACGGGACAGATGATAATGAACACTGAAGCTTTCTTT. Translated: CASSLTGQMIMNTEAFF.

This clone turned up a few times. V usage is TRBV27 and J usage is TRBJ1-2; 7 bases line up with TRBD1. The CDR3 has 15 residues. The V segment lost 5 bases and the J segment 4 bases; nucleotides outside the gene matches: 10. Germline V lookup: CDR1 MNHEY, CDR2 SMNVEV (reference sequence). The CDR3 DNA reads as TGTGCCAGCAGTGCGGCCGGGACAGTCCTCTATGGCTACACCTTC. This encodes CASSAAGTVLYGYTF.

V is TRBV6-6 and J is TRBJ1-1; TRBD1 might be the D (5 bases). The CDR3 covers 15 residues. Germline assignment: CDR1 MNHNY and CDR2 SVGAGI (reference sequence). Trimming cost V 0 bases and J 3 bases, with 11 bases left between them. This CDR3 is CASSYSGRADTEAFF. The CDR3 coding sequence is TGTGCCAGCAGTTACTCGGGCAGGGCGGACACTGAAGCTTTCTTT.

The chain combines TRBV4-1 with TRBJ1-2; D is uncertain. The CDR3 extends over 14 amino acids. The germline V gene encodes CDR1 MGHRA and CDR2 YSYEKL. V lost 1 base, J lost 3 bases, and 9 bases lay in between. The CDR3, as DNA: TGCGCCAGCAGCCAAGGGCAGGCCCACTATGGCTACACCTTC. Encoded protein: CASSQGQAHYGYTF.

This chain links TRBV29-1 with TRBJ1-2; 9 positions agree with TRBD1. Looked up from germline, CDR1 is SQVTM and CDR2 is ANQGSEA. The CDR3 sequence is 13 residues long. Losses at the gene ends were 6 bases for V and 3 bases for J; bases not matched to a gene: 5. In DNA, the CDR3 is TGCAGCGTAACAGGGGGCCGGGACTATGGCTACACCTTC. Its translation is CSVTGGRDYGYTF.

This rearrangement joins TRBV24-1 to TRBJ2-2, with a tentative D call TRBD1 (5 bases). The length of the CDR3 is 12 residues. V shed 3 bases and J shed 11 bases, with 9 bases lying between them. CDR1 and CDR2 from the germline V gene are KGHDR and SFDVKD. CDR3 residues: CATSDQTEELFF. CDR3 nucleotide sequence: TGTGCCACCAGTGATCAGACAGAAGAGCTGTTTTTT.

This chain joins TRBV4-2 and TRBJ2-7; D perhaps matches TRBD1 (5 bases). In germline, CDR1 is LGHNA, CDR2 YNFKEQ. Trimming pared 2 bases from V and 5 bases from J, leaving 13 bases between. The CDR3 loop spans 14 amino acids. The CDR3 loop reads CASSQSRGSNEQYF. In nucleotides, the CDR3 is TGTGCCAGCAGCCAAAGTAGGGGTTCCAACGAGCAGTACTTC.

The CDR3 region has the DNA TGTGCCAGCAGGCGGGGGGGCCGTTTTGAGCAGTTCTTC. It encodes CASRRGGRFEQFF. The V and J genes are TRBV7-2 and TRBJ2-1; 9 bases match TRBD2. Germline CDR1 and CDR2: SGHTA and FQGNSA. Trimming removed 6 bases from V and 9 bases from J; junction bases left unmatched: 6. CDR3 length: 13 amino acids.

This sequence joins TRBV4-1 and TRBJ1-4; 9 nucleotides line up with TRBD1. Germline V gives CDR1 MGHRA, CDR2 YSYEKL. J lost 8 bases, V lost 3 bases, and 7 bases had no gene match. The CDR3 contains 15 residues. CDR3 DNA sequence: TGCGCCAGCAGCCAGGAAGACAGGGGGGACGAAAAACTGTTTTTT. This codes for CASSQEDRGDEKLFF.

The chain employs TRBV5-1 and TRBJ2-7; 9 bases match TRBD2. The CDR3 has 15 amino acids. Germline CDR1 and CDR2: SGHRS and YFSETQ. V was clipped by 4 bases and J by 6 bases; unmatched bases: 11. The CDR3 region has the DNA TGCGCCAGCAGCGGAAGCGGGGGGCCTTCGACCGAGCAGTACTTC. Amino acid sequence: CASSGSGGPSTEQYF.

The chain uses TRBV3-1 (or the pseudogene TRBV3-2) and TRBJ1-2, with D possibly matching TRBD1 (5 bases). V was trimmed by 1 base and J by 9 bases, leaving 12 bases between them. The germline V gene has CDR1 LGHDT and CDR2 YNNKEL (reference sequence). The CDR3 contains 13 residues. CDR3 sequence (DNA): TGTGCCAGCAGCCAAGGTCCAGGGAAGAGCTACACCTTC. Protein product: CASSQGPGKSYTF.

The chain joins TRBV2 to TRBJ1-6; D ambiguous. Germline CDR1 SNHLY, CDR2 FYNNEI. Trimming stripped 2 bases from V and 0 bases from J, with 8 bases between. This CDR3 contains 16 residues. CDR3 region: CASSELPDSYNSPLHF. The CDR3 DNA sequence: TGTGCCAGCAGTGAACTTCCAGACTCCTATAATTCACCCCTCCACTTT.